Shown below are 8 T cell receptor beta chains from a single sample sequenced in a study of shared clonotypes between healthy human individuals. Naive CD8 cells lacked CD45RO and underwent positive selection for CCR7, leaving out terminally differentiated effector memory CD45RA+ cells. The assay was immunoSEQ multiplex PCR, and TCRdb's table has in-frame clones only and misses some. This repertoire shows under 700,000 clones, about 95% found once; its top ten account for 0.11%. Sequenced material: naive CD8+ T cells sorted from blood. These receptors were taken from a woman aged 25 to 39 in good health.

This chain connects TRBV2 to TRBJ2-7; the D gene is possibly TRBD2 (5 bases). The CDR3 has 16 residues. Trimming took off 3 bases at V and 1 base at J, with 16 bases between the two ends. Germline V gene lookup returns CDR1 SNHLY and CDR2 FYNNEI. CDR3 nucleotide sequence: TGTGCCAGCAGTGACTCACAGCTACGGGGATCCTACGAGCAGTACTTC. Protein: CASSDSQLRGSYEQYF.

This sequence joins TRBV29-1 and TRBJ2-3; TRBD1 is a possible D gene (6 bases). The CDR3 sequence is 14 residues long. Deletions cut 0 bases from V and 4 bases from J, with 11 bases between. Germline V gene data show CDR1 as SQVTM and CDR2 as ANQGSEA. DNA for the CDR3: TGCAGCGTTGAAGATATTAACAGGGCAGATACGCAGTATTTT. Translation gives CSVEDINRADTQYF.

The V and J genes are TRBV28 and TRBJ2-1; D perhaps matches TRBD1 (5 bases). Germline values: CDR1 MDHEN, CDR2 SYDVKM. This CDR3 is built from 19 residues. Deletions cut 5 bases from V and 0 bases from J, with 23 bases between. For the CDR3, the DNA is TGTGCCAGCAGTACCAGGGATCCGGCTGACCCGAGCTCCTACAATGAGCAGTTCTTC. It is translated as CASSTRDPADPSSYNEQFF.

The chain joins TRBV19 to TRBJ2-7, with D possibly being TRBD2 (6 bases). The CDR3 extends over 13 amino acids. From germline, CDR1 is LNHDA and CDR2 SQIVND (reference sequence). The V end lost 10 bases, the J end lost 1 base, and 14 bases lay between the germline ends. The chain's CDR3 is CATKAGESYEQYF. CDR3 coding DNA: TGTGCCACTAAAGCGGGTGAGTCCTACGAGCAGTACTTC.

This clone was recorded a few times. Other nucleotide sequences in the sample specify the same CDR3. The chain uses TRBV27 and TRBJ1-5, with a weak D call TRBD1 (6 bases). The CDR3 length is 14 residues. Germline lookup yields CDR1 MNHEY and CDR2 SMNVEV (reference sequence). The ends were cut back, 2 bases at V and 2 bases at J, with 7 bases in the middle. Here the CDR3 DNA reads TGTGCCAGCAGTTTAAGACAGGGCAATCAGCCCCAGCATTTT. It encodes CASSLRQGNQPQHF.

The sample holds one count of this clone. The V gene is TRBV28, the J gene TRBJ2-5; 7 bases match TRBD2. J was trimmed by 3 bases and V by 6 bases; bases with no gene match: 4. The germline gives CDR1 MDHEN, CDR2 SYDVKM. CDR3 size: 13 residues. CDR3 in DNA: TGTGCCAGCAGGCGGGGAGGGGAAGAGACCCAGTACTTC. Translating gives CASRRGGEETQYF.

With regard to this clone: Other DNA sequences in this specimen translate into the identical CDR3. This chain uses TRBV19 with TRBJ1-5; no clear D gene. V was shortened by 4 bases and J by 6 bases, with 7 bases between the two germline ends. The CDR3 extends over 12 amino acids. Germline CDR1 LNHDA, CDR2 SQIVND (reference sequence). The CDR3 is CASSTLGQPQHF. CDR3 nucleotides: TGTGCCAGTAGTACCCTCGGTCAGCCCCAGCATTTT.

Comments on this clone: Distinct nucleotide sequences in the sample also encode this CDR3. The chain is built from TRBV9 and TRBJ1-1; unclear D gene. Germline CDR1 SGDLS, CDR2 YYNGEE. Trimming cost V 0 bases and J 4 bases, with 7 bases left between them. This CDR3 has 13 amino acids. The CDR3 DNA follows: TGTGCCAGCAGCGTAGGCGCGGGCACTGAAGCTTTCTTT. It translates to CASSVGAGTEAFF. The full variable domain, rest sourced from reference TRBV9 and TRBJ1-1, is DSGVTQTPKHLITATGQRVTLRCSPRSGDLSVYWYQQSLDQGLQFLIQYYNGEERAKGNILERFSAQQFPDLHSELNLSSLELGDSALYFCASSVGAGTEAFFGQGTRLTVV.